Listed below are T cell receptor beta chains from one sample, sequenced in a study of cytomegalovirus exposure and HLA in healthy donors. Produced via immunoSEQ multiplex PCR; TCRdb's table is partial and in-frame only. This table has roughly 190,000 clones, roughly 79% appearing once. Input material: PBMCs. The source of these receptors is a woman between 25 and 40 years old in good health and CMV-seropositive. The conserved cysteine and the conserved F or W are not part of the CDR3 here.

TRBV6-5	NA	ASSYRGSGGAFEQY
TRBV6-6	TRBJ2-7	ASRNPGTDYEQY
TRBV4-3	TRBJ2-1	ASSQVLGATGNEQF
TRBV7-9	TRBJ1-1	ASSWGQGPEAF
TRBV4-1	TRBJ2-1	ASSQDVTSGLAIF
TRBV6-6	TRBJ2-7	ASSSPSVVYEQY
TRBV30	TRBJ2-5	AWSLTGRETQY
TRBV7-2	TRBJ1-2	ASSLNTIRGHGYT
TRBV18	TRBJ2-7	ASSPSWTGPYEQY
TRBV7-2	TRBJ2-2	ASSLKQGVITGELF
TRBV27	TRBJ2-5	ASSFYDRQETQY
TRBV30	TRBJ2-1	AWKGGRAENEQF
TRBV7-2	TRBJ2-1	ASSPSPSSYNEQF
TRBV7-2	TRBJ2-7	ASSLDRAGGREQY
TRBV7-9	TRBJ2-7	ASSPGYEQY
TRBV19	TRBJ2-1	ASSSTAGAHNEQF
TRBV5-4	TRBJ2-5	ASSSPGQQETQY
TRBV25-1	TRBJ1-1	ASSLTAGGTEAF
TRBV19	TRBJ1-1	ASSPWGGVNTEAF
TRBV6-5	TRBJ1-6	ASSYHYMDSPLH
TRBV6-5	TRBJ1-1	ASSLISHTEAF
TRBV6-6	TRBJ2-7	ASSPTGSTYEQY
TRBV7-9	TRBJ1-2	ASSLNGGPGDGYT
TRBV7-2	TRBJ1-1	ASSLISMNTEAF
TRBV19	TRBJ2-5	ASSMNRQETQY
TRBV18	TRBJ2-7	ASSPRGGGANEQY
TRBV7-9	TRBJ2-2	ASSLGQGTNTNTGELF
TRBV9	TRBJ1-6	ASSVGAEPNSPLH
TRBV28	TRBJ1-3	ASSFHVGNTIY
TRBV28	TRBJ2-7	ASSWGQGNYEQY
TRBV29-1	TRBJ1-1	SGQGWGTEAF
TRBV2	TRBJ2-3	ASAGTDTQY
TRBV15	TRBJ1-1	ATSRDPGLNTEAF
TRBV19	TRBJ2-5	ASSIWTSGKQETQY
TRBV5-6	TRBJ1-4	ASSLVGQGALLF
TRBV14	TRBJ2-7	ASSQQGNYEQY
TRBV4-3	TRBJ2-1	ASSQDPTSGYNEQF
TRBV18	TRBJ2-5	ASSPILTSGVPQETQY
TRBV6-5	NA	ASSSYQGIRDEQY
TRBV4-3	TRBJ2-1	ASSQDGTGYGNEQF
TRBV7-8	TRBJ1-2	ASSPYSTGSGGYT
TRBV30	TRBJ2-2	ACHRETGELF
TRBV5-6	TRBJ1-5	ASSLEGVGQPQH
TRBV5-5	TRBJ2-5	ASSASGVSGRAGETQY
TRBV10-3	TRBJ1-2	AINSGQGALNYGYT
TRBV6-5	TRBJ2-2	ASSSPGTFTGELF
TRBV5-6	TRBJ2-1	ASSFGRAHDEQF
TRBV7-2	TRBJ2-4	ASSLPRGGVAKNIQY
TRBV6-6	TRBJ2-7	ASSKPGQANYEQY
TRBV27	TRBJ2-6	ASSPWGGTGANVLT
TRBV5-4	TRBJ2-7	ASSSGGLVYEQY
TRBV27	TRBJ2-6	ASSTTGGNGANVLT
TRBV29-1	TRBJ1-1	STRLGGNTEAF
TRBV29-1	TRBJ1-2	SVGGGGGDSGYT
TRBV9	TRBJ1-1	ASSVASRARGDTEAF